This entry is about one T cell receptor (beta chain). Its antigen is still unknown. CDR3 size: 13 residues. The ends lost 2 bases at V and 6 bases at J; junction bases unmatched: 2. Germline CDR1 is SEHNR and CDR2 is FQNEAQ (reference sequence). Produced via immunoSEQ multiplex PCR; TCRdb's table is partial and in-frame only. This table has around 140,000 clones, roughly 85% appearing once. This specimen belongs to a study of T cell responses to AZD1222 COVID-19 vaccine. Study findings and constraints: It was only a handful of AZD1222 recipients who were seropositive at baseline.

The clonotype comes from an adult who received the MenACWY meningococcal vaccine as a control. This sample comprised peripheral blood, obtained 28 days after the second dose of the MenACWY control vaccine. J is TRBJ1-2 and V is TRBV7-9; 8 bases are shared with TRBD1. This CDR3 reads CASSLTTGDGYTF. The CDR3 DNA reads as TGTGCCAGCAGCTTAACGACAGGGGATGGCTACACCTTC.